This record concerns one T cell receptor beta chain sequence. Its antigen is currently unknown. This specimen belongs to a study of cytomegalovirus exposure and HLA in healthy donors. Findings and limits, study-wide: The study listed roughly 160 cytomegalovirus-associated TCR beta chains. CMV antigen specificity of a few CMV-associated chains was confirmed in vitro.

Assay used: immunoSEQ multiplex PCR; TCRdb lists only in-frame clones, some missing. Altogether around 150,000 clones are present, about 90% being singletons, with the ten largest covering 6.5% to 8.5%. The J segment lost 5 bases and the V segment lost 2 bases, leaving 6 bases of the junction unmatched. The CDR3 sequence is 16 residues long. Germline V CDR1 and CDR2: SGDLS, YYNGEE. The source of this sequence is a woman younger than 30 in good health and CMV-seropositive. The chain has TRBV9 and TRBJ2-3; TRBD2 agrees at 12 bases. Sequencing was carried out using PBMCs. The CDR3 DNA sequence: TGTGCCAGCAGCGTTTGGACTAGCGGGAAAGGAGATACGCAGTATTTT. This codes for CASSVWTSGKGDTQYF.